Shown below are 24 T cell receptor beta chains from a single sample sequenced in a study of PD-1 blockade in classical Hodgkin lymphoma. All trial patients relapsed after autologous stem cell transplantation. The method was immunoSEQ multiplex PCR; TCRdb's version includes in-frame clones alone and lacks a portion of them. The data contain under 60,000 clones, about two thirds of them singletons. Sequenced material: peripheral blood mononuclear cells (PBMCs), taken before the second cycle of nivolumab. Receptor source: a human donor with classical Hodgkin lymphoma.

The V and J genes are TRBV4-1 and TRBJ2-5; D uncertain. V gave up 4 bases and J gave up 2 bases, with 11 bases separating them. This CDR3 comprises 14 residues. The germline V gene has CDR1 MGHRA and CDR2 YSYEKL. For the CDR3, the DNA is TGCGCCAGCAGCCGAGGCAGGATACAAGAGACCCAGTACTTC. It encodes CASSRGRIQETQYF.

The V gene is TRBV7-2, the J gene TRBJ1-5; D unresolved. CDR3 length: 14 amino acids. Per germline, CDR1 SGHTA and CDR2 FQGNSA. V was clipped by 1 base and J by 8 bases, with 12 bases between them. The CDR3 spells CASSLGGSMKPQHF. The CDR3 region has the DNA TGTGCCAGCAGCTTAGGGGGATCCATGAAGCCCCAGCATTTT.

The rearrangement joins TRBV19 to TRBJ1-5; D is perhaps TRBD1 (6 bases). Germline V gene sequence: CDR1 LNHDA, CDR2 SQIVND (reference sequence). The length of the CDR3 is 15 residues. V lost 2 bases to trimming and J lost 6 bases, with 14 bases between them. CDR3 DNA: TGTGCCAGTAGTATATTAGGGGGGCCCGGTCAGCCCCAGCATTTT. Translation gives CASSILGGPGQPQHF. Drawing the rest from reference TRBV19 and TRBJ1-5, the complete variable domain is DGGITQSPKYLFRKEGQNVTLSCEQNLNHDAMYWYRQDPGQGLRLIYYSQIVNDFQKGDIAEGYSVSREKKESFPLTVTSAQKNPTAFYLCASSILGGPGQPQHFGDGTRLSIL.

The chain combines TRBV19 with TRBJ1-5; no clear D gene. V was pared by 3 bases and J by 0 bases, with 9 bases between. Germline assignment: CDR1 LNHDA and CDR2 SQIVND (reference sequence). The length of the CDR3 is 15 residues. The CDR3 DNA reads TGTGCCAGTAGTATTCGGACGGTTAGCAATCAGCCCCAGCATTTT. Residues: CASSIRTVSNQPQHF. The whole variable domain, remainder taken from reference TRBV19 and TRBJ1-5, is DGGITQSPKYLFRKEGQNVTLSCEQNLNHDAMYWYRQDPGQGLRLIYYSQIVNDFQKGDIAEGYSVSREKKESFPLTVTSAQKNPTAFYLCASSIRTVSNQPQHFGDGTRLSIL.

This rearrangement joins TRBV7-2 to TRBJ2-1; the D gene could be TRBD1 or TRBD2 (5 bases each). Per the germline V gene, CDR1 is SGHTA and CDR2 is FQGNSA. This CDR3 has 12 residues. V lost 4 bases to trimming and J lost 9 bases, with 10 bases between them. The CDR3 sequence is CASSSRDPEQFF. The CDR3 nucleotides are TGTGCCAGCAGCTCCCGGGACCCTGAGCAGTTCTTC.

This chain joins TRBV28 and TRBJ1-2, with 7 bases fitting TRBD1. Per the germline V gene, CDR1 is MDHEN and CDR2 is SYDVKM. V was pared by 5 bases and J by 4 bases, with 1 base of the junction left unmatched. The CDR3 length is 12 residues. The CDR3: CASSDRVYGYTF. The CDR3 DNA reads as TGTGCCAGCAGTGACAGGGTCTATGGCTACACCTTC.

The gene calls are TRBV27 and TRBJ2-1, with 10 nucleotides matching TRBD2. Trimming at V came to 2 bases and at J to 4 bases, leaving 8 bases not matched to a gene. The CDR3 covers 17 residues. Germline V CDR1 and CDR2: MNHEY, SMNVEV (reference sequence). The CDR3 here is CASSLRPSGSGYNEQFF. In DNA, the CDR3 is TGTGCCAGCAGTTTACGTCCTAGCGGGAGTGGGTACAATGAGCAGTTCTTC.

The chain combines TRBV7-2 with TRBJ1-1; D unclear. Germline CDR1 and CDR2: SGHTA and FQGNSA. V lost 4 bases to trimming and J lost 0 bases, with 18 bases between them. The CDR3 has 17 amino acids. This CDR3 reads CASSSGSRALVNTEAFF. The CDR3 nucleotides are TGTGCCAGCAGCTCCGGAAGCCGGGCCCTAGTGAACACTGAAGCTTTCTTT.

The chain links TRBV11-2 to TRBJ2-3; 7 nucleotides agree with TRBD2. Losses at the gene ends were 5 bases for V and 3 bases for J; bases not matched to a gene: 8. The CDR3 has 15 residues. Germline V CDR1 and CDR2: SGHAT, FQNNGV. The CDR3 is CASSRLWGGTDTQYF. In DNA, the CDR3 is TGTGCCAGCAGCCGACTCTGGGGGGGGACAGATACGCAGTATTTT. The entire variable domain, with the rest obtained from reference TRBV11-2 and TRBJ2-3, is as follows: EAGVAQSPRYKIIEKRQSVAFWCNPISGHATLYWYQQILGQGPKLLIQFQNNGVVDDSQLPKDRFSAERLKGVDSTLKIQPAKLEDSAVYLCASSRLWGGTDTQYFGPGTRLTVL.

V gene TRBV9 combines with J gene TRBJ2-3; TRBD2 agrees at 8 bases. The V gene's germline CDR1 is SGDLS and CDR2 YYNGEE. This CDR3 has 16 residues. With 3 bases clipped from V and 2 bases from J, the junction kept 8 bases outside the gene matches. CDR3 amino acids: CASSGKLAGLTDTQYF. In nucleotides, the CDR3 is TGTGCCAGCAGCGGAAAATTAGCGGGGCTCACAGATACGCAGTATTTT.

The chain joins TRBV19 to TRBJ2-3, with D possibly matching TRBD2 (5 bases). The germline V and J ends were trimmed by 9 bases and 1 base, with 14 bases remaining between them. CDR3 length equals 14 residues. Looked up from germline, CDR1 is LNHDA and CDR2 is SQIVND (reference sequence). DNA of the CDR3: TGTGCCAGCCGTGAGCGGCCCCGCACAGATACGCAGTATTTT. Its translation: CASRERPRTDTQYF.

The chain is built from TRBV28 and TRBJ1-3; D is uncertain. Trimming cost V 7 bases and J 2 bases, with 12 bases left between them. The CDR3 has 14 residues. Germline lookup yields CDR1 MDHEN and CDR2 SYDVKM. Here the CDR3 DNA reads TGTGCCAGCACCCGTGAGGTAGCTGGAAACACCATATATTTT. Translating gives CASTREVAGNTIYF. Variable domain in full (rest from reference TRBV28 and TRBJ1-3): DVKVTQSSRYLVKRTGEKVFLECVQDMDHENMFWYRQDPGLGLRLIYFSYDVKMKEKGDIPEGYSVSREKKERFSLILESASTNQTSMYLCASTREVAGNTIYFGEGSWLTVV.

This chain uses TRBV29-1 with TRBJ2-5; D might be TRBD2 (5 bases). Trimming left V 3 bases short and J 5 bases short, with 10 bases between. The CDR3 totals 12 residues. Germline V gene lookup returns CDR1 SQVTM and CDR2 ANQGSEA. The CDR3 reads CSVDELAETQYF. The CDR3 DNA reads as TGCAGCGTTGATGAGTTAGCGGAGACCCAGTACTTC.

Regarding this clone: This sample also contains other DNA sequences that code for the same CDR3. This chain links TRBV11-2 with TRBJ2-7; TRBD2 aligns across 9 bases. CDR3 length equals 15 residues. The V and J ends lost 2 bases and 4 bases, in that order; junction bases with no gene match: 6. CDR1 and CDR2 (germline): SGHAT, FQNNGV. CDR3 bases: TGTGCCAGCAGCTTAAGGCGGGAGGGCCGATACGAGCAGTACTTC. It specifies CASSLRREGRYEQYF.

This clone was observed a handful of times. V is TRBV10-3 and J is TRBJ2-7, with 10 bases matching TRBD2. Germline CDR1 reads ENHRY; CDR2 reads SYGVKD. CDR3 length: 15 amino acids. Trimming cost V 4 bases and J 6 bases; bases outside gene matches: 9. The CDR3 sequence is CAISGDLGLATEQYF. CDR3 DNA sequence: TGTGCCATCAGTGGAGATCTGGGACTAGCGACCGAGCAGTACTTC.

This clone was seen a handful of times. This chain uses TRBV25-1 with TRBJ1-1, with D perhaps TRBD1 (6 bases). The CDR3 is 15 residues long. Trimming took 5 bases from V and 6 from J, leaving 19 bases between them. Germline V lookup: CDR1 MGHDK, CDR2 SYGVNS. CDR3 in amino acids: CASSPPNQGRAEAFF. CDR3 DNA: TGTGCCAGCAGTCCACCTAATCAGGGGAGGGCTGAAGCTTTCTTT.

The CDR3 coding sequence is TGCAGCGTGGGTCCAGAGGGCCCTGAAGCTTTCTTT. Translating it yields CSVGPEGPEAFF. This chain links TRBV29-1 with TRBJ1-1; no definite D call. Germline V lookup: CDR1 SQVTM, CDR2 ANQGSEA. V gave up 6 bases and J gave up 6 bases, with 14 bases separating them. There are 12 residues in the CDR3.

The chain has TRBV7-9 and TRBJ2-1, with a tentative D call TRBD1 (5 bases). Germline V CDR1 and CDR2: SEHNR, FQNEAQ (reference sequence). The CDR3 has 15 amino acids. V lost 8 bases to trimming and J lost 5 bases, with 19 bases between them. The CDR3 coding sequence is TGTGCCAGCGGCCGGGTCCCAGGGTTAAACAATGAGCAGTTCTTC. The encoded protein is CASGRVPGLNNEQFF.

The chain combines TRBV11-2 with TRBJ2-1, with 9 bases aligning to TRBD2. The CDR3 loop spans 16 amino acids. Trimming took 1 base from V and 9 from J; bases not matched to a gene: 10. Germline V gives CDR1 SGHAT, CDR2 FQNNGV. The CDR3 loop reads CASSLVSSGRKGEQFF. In DNA form, the CDR3 reads TGTGCCAGCAGCTTAGTATCGAGCGGGAGGAAGGGTGAGCAGTTCTTC.

This rearrangement joins TRBV29-1 to TRBJ1-1; 7 bases map to TRBD1. CDR3 length: 13 amino acids. In germline, CDR1 is SQVTM, CDR2 ANQGSEA. V gave up 6 bases and J gave up 1 base; unmatched junction bases: 5. The CDR3 loop reads CSVFRQGNTEAFF. CDR3 bases: TGCAGCGTCTTCAGACAGGGGAACACTGAAGCTTTCTTT.

This chain links TRBV25-1 with TRBJ1-2; D call uncertain. Germline CDR1 reads MGHDK; CDR2 reads SYGVNS. Trimming removed 11 bases from V and 2 bases from J, with 18 bases in between. The CDR3 spans 14 residues. Here the CDR3 DNA reads TGTGCCGTATCATATCCGGGAGCGAACTATGGCTACACCTTC. Its translation is CAVSYPGANYGYTF.

V is TRBV19 and J is TRBJ2-1, with 11 bases lining up with TRBD2. CDR1 is LNHDA, CDR2 SQIVND, per germline (reference sequence). This CDR3 has 17 amino acids. Germline trimming cut 0 bases from V and 4 bases from J; bases unmatched to any gene: 5. The CDR3 region has the DNA TGTGCCAGTAGTATAGATTCCGGGACTAGCGGATACAATGAGCAGTTCTTC. Its translation: CASSIDSGTSGYNEQFF.

The CDR3, as DNA: TGTGCCAGTAGTATTAGCGGCGCCAACTACGAGCAGTACTTC. Protein: CASSISGANYEQYF. V and J are TRBV19 and TRBJ2-7; perhaps TRBD2 as D (6 bases). The CDR3 loop spans 14 amino acids. Germline V gene lookup returns CDR1 LNHDA and CDR2 SQIVND (reference sequence). V lost 3 bases and J 3 bases, leaving 12 bases between the germline ends.

This chain connects TRBV6-5 to TRBJ2-3; D uncertain. The CDR3 consists of 14 residues. Germline CDR1 is MNHEY and CDR2 is SVGAGI. Trimming left V 2 bases short and J 8 bases short, with 14 bases between. The DNA of the CDR3 is TGTGCCAGCAGTTACGGTAGTACCGTCGGTACGCAGTATTTT. Its translation: CASSYGSTVGTQYF.